This TCR beta chain was recorded in a study of shared clonotypes between healthy human individuals. About this clone itself: Its antigen is not identified.

Everyone who donated was a Caucasian adult who lived in Nashville, Tennessee. Study observations and caveats: Naive CD4 clonotypes were shared across a few donors at roughly 5%.

Assay used: immunoSEQ multiplex PCR; TCRdb lists only in-frame clones, some missing. The sample has roughly 300,000 clones; about 70% are singletons. In germline, CDR1 is MNHEY, CDR2 SMNVEV (reference sequence). The V end was cut by 7 bases, the J end by 8 bases, with 8 bases between. The CDR3 spans 10 residues. This receptor was obtained from a man aged 25-40 years in good health. The V call is TRBV27, the J call TRBJ1-2, with D tentatively TRBD1 (5 bases). Sequenced input: memory CD4+ T cells sorted from blood. Subset of the sample: CD45RA-negative fraction. The chain's CDR3 is CASTQEGYTF. The CDR3 bases are TGTGCCAGCACACAGGAGGGCTACACCTTC.